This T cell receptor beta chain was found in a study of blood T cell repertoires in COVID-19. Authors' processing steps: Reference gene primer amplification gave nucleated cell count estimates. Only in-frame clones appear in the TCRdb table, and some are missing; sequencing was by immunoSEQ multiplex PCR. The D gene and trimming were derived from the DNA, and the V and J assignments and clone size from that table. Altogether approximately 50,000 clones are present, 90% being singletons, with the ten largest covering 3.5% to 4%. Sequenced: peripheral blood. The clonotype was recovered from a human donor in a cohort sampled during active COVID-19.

CDR3 residues: CASSMGGGEQYF. The DNA of the CDR3 is TGTGCCAGTAGTATGGGTGGCGGCGAGCAGTACTTC. This chain joins TRBV19 and TRBJ2-7; D call uncertain. Trimming removed 3 bases from V and 6 bases from J, with 9 bases in between. Germline V gene data show CDR1 as LNHDA and CDR2 as SQIVND (reference sequence). The length of the CDR3 is 12 residues.